Listed below are T cell receptor beta chains from one sample, sequenced in a study of T cell repertoires in cytomegalovirus infection. TCRdb re-derived calls from the reads in MiXCR, one entry per CDR3 protein. The repertoire holds roughly 150,000 distinct CDR3 sequences, with 20% to 25% as singletons. Their antigens are not known. The sequencing here drew on CD8+ T cells from cultured PBMCs, taken from culture after CMV antigen stimulation. The receptors shown here come from a human donor in good health (CMV status not recorded). Some clones in this sample may be carry-over from other donors' samples. Each CDR3 is given with its conserved first and last residue. Fields, in order: V gene, clone size, J gene, D gene, CDR3 DNA, CDR3 protein. A D gene is named only where the DNA matches it firmly. Rows may omit the clone size; those that give it use once, few, many or a size class.

V: TRBV6-6; size: -; J: TRBJ1-5; D: TRBD1; DNA: TGTGCCAGCAGTTACTCACCACAGGGGACAGCAAAAAATCAGCCCCAGCATTTT; CDR3: CASSYSPQGTAKNQPQHF
V: TRBV6-5; size: few; J: TRBJ2-1; D: TRBD2; DNA: TGTGCCAGCAGTGCACTAGCGCAAAAGTACAATGAGCAGTTCTTC; CDR3: CASSALAQKYNEQFF
V: TRBV4-2; size: many; J: TRBJ1-5; D: -; DNA: TGTGCCAGCAGCCAGGAGCAGGACTATAGCAATCAGCCCCAGCATTTT; CDR3: CASSQEQDYSNQPQHF
V: TRBV7-3; size: few; J: TRBJ1-1; D: -; DNA: TGTGCCAGCAGCTTAAGTGCAAACATGAACACTGAAGCTTTCTTT; CDR3: CASSLSANMNTEAFF
V: TRBV6-6; size: -; J: TRBJ2-7; D: -; DNA: TGTGCCAGCAGTTCCCCAGACAGCCCCACCTACGAGCAGTACTTC; CDR3: CASSSPDSPTYEQYF
V: TRBV4-1; size: -; J: TRBJ2-1; D: -; DNA: TGCGCCAGCAGCCAAGGCAACCTTGAGCAGTTCTTC; CDR3: CASSQGNLEQFF
V: TRBV11-2; size: -; J: TRBJ2-5; D: TRBD1; DNA: TGTGCCAGCAGCCCTAGGACAGGCGCGGTTCAAGAGACCCAGTACTTC; CDR3: CASSPRTGAVQETQYF
V: TRBV5-1; size: -; J: TRBJ2-1; D: -; DNA: TGCGCCAGCAGCTCCATGATTGGGGGGGGCGAGCAGTTCTTC; CDR3: CASSSMIGGGEQFF
V: TRBV25-1; size: -; J: TRBJ1-5; D: -; DNA: TGTGCCAGCAGTGAACGGGGTAGCAATCAGCCCCAGCATTTT; CDR3: CASSERGSNQPQHF
V: TRBV20-1; size: -; J: TRBJ1-1; D: -; DNA: TGCAGTGTGGGGGATCCGAGGAACACTGAAGCTTTCTTT; CDR3: CSVGDPRNTEAFF
V: TRBV6-2/TRBV6-3; size: -; J: TRBJ1-1; D: TRBD1; DNA: TGTGCCAGCAGTTACTCGGGACAGTACACTGAAGCTTTCTTT; CDR3: CASSYSGQYTEAFF
V: TRBV7-2; size: few; J: TRBJ1-6; D: -; DNA: TGTGCCAGCAGCTTTGGACAGTTACCCCTCCACTTT; CDR3: CASSFGQLPLHF
V: TRBV27; size: few; J: TRBJ2-1; D: TRBD2; DNA: TGTGCCAGCAGTTTATCGGGACTAGCGACGTACAATGAGCAGTTCTTC; CDR3: CASSLSGLATYNEQFF
V: TRBV20-1; size: -; J: TRBJ2-1; D: -; DNA: TGCAGGGTCCCGGGGAACGGCAATGAGCAGTTCTTC; CDR3: CRVPGNGNEQFF
V: TRBV15; size: -; J: TRBJ2-2; D: TRBD2; DNA: TGTGCCACCCGCCTGCGGGAGGTACGGGAAGTAGGTGGACCGCACCTCACCGGGGAGCTGTTTTTT; CDR3: CATRLREVREVGGPHLTGELFF